A selection of T cell receptor beta chains follows, all from one sample in a study of T cell responses to AZD1222 COVID-19 vaccine. TCRdb keeps only in-frame clones here, not all; method: immunoSEQ multiplex PCR. The sample yields over 150,000 clones, about nine tenths seen once. This sample comprised peripheral blood, obtained 28 days after the second AZD1222 dose. Receptors originate from an adult who received the AZD1222 COVID-19 vaccine. Both conserved end residues are part of each CDR3. Fields, in order: clone size, V gene, D gene, J gene, CDR3 DNA, CDR3 protein. D genes are given only for firm matches. Where a row states a size, it is once, few, many or the class of an expanded clone; other rows omit it.

size: once
V: TRBV30
D: TRBD2
J: TRBJ2-1
DNA: TGTGCCTGGAGCAAGGGACTAGCGGGAGTTCGAGATGAGCAGTTCTTC
CDR3: CAWSKGLAGVRDEQFF

size: -
V: TRBV10-2
D: -
J: TRBJ2-7
DNA: TGCGCCAGCAGTGATGGCGGGGCGTACGAGCAGTACTTC
CDR3: CASSDGGAYEQYF

size: -
V: TRBV30
D: -
J: TRBJ2-1
DNA: TGTGCCTGGAGTGTAAGCCTCGGCAATGAGCAGTTCTTC
CDR3: CAWSVSLGNEQFF

size: -
V: TRBV18
D: -
J: TRBJ1-1
DNA: TGTGCCAGCTCACCAGACCTAGGGGGCACTGAAGCTTTCTTT
CDR3: CASSPDLGGTEAFF

size: -
V: TRBV6-6
D: -
J: TRBJ2-7
DNA: TGTGCCAGTGGACTCTCCTACGAGCAGTACTTC
CDR3: CASGLSYEQYF

size: once
V: TRBV28
D: -
J: TRBJ1-3
DNA: TGTGCCAGCACCTCTGGAAACACCATATATTTT
CDR3: CASTSGNTIYF

size: -
V: TRBV19
D: -
J: TRBJ1-1
DNA: TGTGCCAGTAGTAAACAGGGCTTGGTGAACACTGAAGCTTTCTTT
CDR3: CASSKQGLVNTEAFF

size: few
V: TRBV18
D: -
J: TRBJ2-1
DNA: TGTGCCAGCTCACCAGGGCGTCTTACTAATGAGCAGTTCTTC
CDR3: CASSPGRLTNEQFF

size: -
V: TRBV5-4
D: -
J: TRBJ2-7
DNA: TGTGCCAGCAGCAGGGGTGGAACCTACGAGCAGTACTTC
CDR3: CASSRGGTYEQYF

size: -
V: TRBV5-5
D: TRBD1
J: TRBJ2-7
DNA: TGTGCCAGCAGCTTGCGGGACAGTATCTACGAGCAGTACTTC
CDR3: CASSLRDSIYEQYF

size: -
V: TRBV6-2/TRBV6-3
D: TRBD1
J: TRBJ2-6
DNA: TGTGCCAGCAGTCTGACCGGGACAGGGAGCTCTGGGGCCAACGTCCTGACTTTC
CDR3: CASSLTGTGSSGANVLTF

size: -
V: TRBV7-3
D: -
J: TRBJ2-6
DNA: TGTGCCAGCAGCCCTCTGGGGCCCTCTGGGGCCAACGTCCTGACTTTC
CDR3: CASSPLGPSGANVLTF

size: -
V: TRBV7-2
D: TRBD2
J: TRBJ2-5
DNA: TGTGCCAGCAGCTGGGGACTAGCGGGGGAGACCCAGTACTTC
CDR3: CASSWGLAGETQYF

size: -
V: TRBV12-3/TRBV12-4
D: -
J: TRBJ2-3
DNA: TGTGCCAGCAGCCCTAGGACCGCAGATACGCAGTATTTT
CDR3: CASSPRTADTQYF

size: -
V: TRBV11-2
D: -
J: TRBJ1-2
DNA: TGTGCCAGCAGCTTAGGATCGGGGTTTGGCTACACCTTC
CDR3: CASSLGSGFGYTF

size: -
V: TRBV11-3
D: -
J: TRBJ2-4
DNA: TGTGCCAGCAGCCTCCGGGACGGCTCCAAAAACATTCAGTACTTC
CDR3: CASSLRDGSKNIQYF

size: -
V: TRBV7-4
D: TRBD2
J: TRBJ2-1
DNA: TGTGCCAGCAGCTATAATAGACTAGCGGACAATGAGCAGTTCTTC
CDR3: CASSYNRLADNEQFF

size: -
V: TRBV28
D: -
J: TRBJ2-7
DNA: TGTGCCAGCAGCCTCGACGGATACGAGCAGTACTTC
CDR3: CASSLDGYEQYF

size: -
V: TRBV30
D: TRBD1
J: TRBJ1-4
DNA: TGTGCCTGGGACAGGGGGCGCGGTGAAAAACTGTTTTTT
CDR3: CAWDRGRGEKLFF

size: -
V: TRBV30
D: -
J: TRBJ2-7
DNA: TGTGCCTGCACAGCAACCTCCTCCTACGAGCAGTACTTC
CDR3: CACTATSSYEQYF

size: -
V: TRBV24-1
D: -
J: TRBJ2-1
DNA: TGTGCCACCGCCGATGGGAGCAAGAATGAGCAGTTCTTC
CDR3: CATADGSKNEQFF

size: -
V: TRBV5-1
D: TRBD1
J: TRBJ2-7
DNA: TGCGCCAGCAGCGCAGGACAGGGGCGGCACGAGCAGTACTTC
CDR3: CASSAGQGRHEQYF

size: -
V: TRBV28
D: TRBD1
J: TRBJ1-2
DNA: TGTGCCAGCAGCCTAAGGGACAGGGGACGATATGGCTACACCTTC
CDR3: CASSLRDRGRYGYTF

size: -
V: TRBV5-1
D: -
J: TRBJ1-1
DNA: TGCGCCAGCAGCGGGAACTTGAACACTGAAGCTTTCTTT
CDR3: CASSGNLNTEAFF

size: once
V: TRBV5-1
D: TRBD1
J: TRBJ1-6
DNA: TGCGCCAGCAGCTTGGCCCCAGGGGGGGCTTATAATTCACCCCTCCACTTT
CDR3: CASSLAPGGAYNSPLHF

size: -
V: TRBV18
D: -
J: TRBJ2-7
DNA: TGTGCCAGCTCACTTATACACTACGAGCAGTACTTC
CDR3: CASSLIHYEQYF

size: once
V: TRBV10-1
D: -
J: TRBJ1-4
DNA: TGCGCCACCAGACCGGGAGGACTGTTTTTT
CDR3: CATRPGGLFF

size: -
V: TRBV3-1/TRBV3-2
D: TRBD1
J: TRBJ2-3
DNA: TGTGCCAGCAGCCTGCGGGACAGGAGTTCAGATACGCAGTATTTT
CDR3: CASSLRDRSSDTQYF

size: -
V: TRBV10-3
D: TRBD2
J: TRBJ2-1
DNA: TGTGCCACCGAATATAGCTCAGGGACTAACAATGAGCAGTTCTTC
CDR3: CATEYSSGTNNEQFF

size: -
V: TRBV19
D: -
J: TRBJ1-1
DNA: TGTGCCAGTAGCTTAGGGCAGATCGCTTTCTTT
CDR3: CASSLGQIAFF

size: -
V: TRBV6-2/TRBV6-3
D: TRBD1
J: TRBJ1-1
DNA: TGTGCCAGCAGCTCACAGGGGACCCTCACTGAAGCTTTCTTT
CDR3: CASSSQGTLTEAFF

size: -
V: TRBV7-9
D: -
J: TRBJ2-7
DNA: TGTGCCAGCAGCTTAGCGGGAGGGGGCTACGAGCAGTACTTC
CDR3: CASSLAGGGYEQYF

size: -
V: TRBV27
D: TRBD2
J: TRBJ2-5
DNA: TGTGCCAGCAGTTTCATAGGGGAGGGAGAGACCCAGTACTTC
CDR3: CASSFIGEGETQYF

size: -
V: TRBV10-2
D: -
J: TRBJ2-2
DNA: TGCGCCAGCAGTCTGGGCGCGAACACCGGGGAGCTGTTTTTT
CDR3: CASSLGANTGELFF

size: once
V: TRBV19
D: -
J: TRBJ2-2
DNA: TGTGCCAGTCGATTACAGGGTAGCACCGGGGAGCTGTTTTTT
CDR3: CASRLQGSTGELFF

size: -
V: TRBV11-2
D: -
J: TRBJ1-4
DNA: TGTGCCAGCAGCCCTATTCGGGGACGTCGGGATAAACTGTTTTTT
CDR3: CASSPIRGRRDKLFF

size: -
V: TRBV28
D: -
J: TRBJ2-1
DNA: TGTGCCAGCAGTTTGGGGGGCCCCTACAATGAGCAGTTCTTC
CDR3: CASSLGGPYNEQFF

size: -
V: TRBV11-2
D: -
J: TRBJ2-7
DNA: TGTGCCAGCAGCCCAATAGGGTCAGAAAGCTCCTACGAGCAGTACTTC
CDR3: CASSPIGSESSYEQYF

size: once
V: TRBV28
D: -
J: TRBJ1-1
DNA: TGTGCCAGCAGTTTTCAGGGAAACACTGAAGCTTTCTTT
CDR3: CASSFQGNTEAFF

size: once
V: TRBV5-1
D: -
J: TRBJ1-4
DNA: TGCGCCAGCAGCGGCAGCCCTGTAGAAAAACTGTTTTTT
CDR3: CASSGSPVEKLFF

size: -
V: TRBV24-1
D: TRBD1
J: TRBJ1-1
DNA: TGTGCCACCAGTGATTACAGGGGCCAAGCTTTCTTT
CDR3: CATSDYRGQAFF

size: few
V: TRBV5-8
D: -
J: TRBJ2-1
DNA: TGTGCCAGCAGCTTGGGGAGACAGGGAGGGGTGAATGAGCAGTTCTTC
CDR3: CASSLGRQGGVNEQFF

size: -
V: TRBV6-2/TRBV6-3
D: -
J: TRBJ2-1
DNA: TGTGCCAGCAGTAGTAGGGGTAGCTCCTACAATGAGCAGTTCTTC
CDR3: CASSSRGSSYNEQFF

size: -
V: TRBV19
D: -
J: TRBJ1-5
DNA: TGTGCCAGTAGGGGAGAGGGCAATCAGCCCCAGCATTTT
CDR3: CASRGEGNQPQHF

size: -
V: TRBV28
D: -
J: TRBJ1-5
DNA: TGTGCCAGCTTCCGGGATTTCAATCAGCCCCAGCATTTT
CDR3: CASFRDFNQPQHF

size: -
V: TRBV27
D: TRBD1
J: TRBJ1-4
DNA: TGTGCCAGCAGTTTAGACAGGGTTACTGAAAAACTGTTTTTT
CDR3: CASSLDRVTEKLFF

size: -
V: TRBV7-8
D: -
J: TRBJ2-1
DNA: TGTGCCAGCAGCTCCTGGCGGGATGTCAATGAGCAGTTCTTC
CDR3: CASSSWRDVNEQFF

size: -
V: TRBV5-6
D: -
J: TRBJ2-5
DNA: TGTGCCAGCAGCGGGCCTCAGGGCCCCGGCGACCAAGAGACCCAGTACTTC
CDR3: CASSGPQGPGDQETQYF

size: -
V: TRBV2
D: -
J: TRBJ2-7
DNA: TGTGCCAGCAGTGATTATGGGGCTTATGGTTACGAGCAGTACTTC
CDR3: CASSDYGAYGYEQYF